This entry features one T cell receptor (beta chain) sequence. Its target is not known. ViraFEST assay sequencing came after antigen-specific CD4+ T cells were expanded with viral peptide pools. Cells that had been cultured for ten to eleven days were the source of isolated CD4+ T cells. Nobody among the vaccine recipients had prior SARS-CoV-2 infection (nucleocapsid antibodies were negative). Produced via immunoSEQ multiplex PCR; TCRdb's table is partial and in-frame only. The sample yields around 30,000 clones, roughly 62% seen once. The ends were cut back, 2 bases at V and 2 bases at J, with 4 bases in the middle. CDR3 length equals 12 residues. Germline CDR1 SGHNT, CDR2 YYREEE (reference sequence). The data were obtained in a study of vaccination effects on CD4 cells after COVID-19. Study conclusions and caveats: Vaccine- and infection-induced clones showed marked clonal contraction late following vaccination.

This sequence was found in a human donor who received a COVID-19 vaccine. The specimen was CD4+ T cells from PBMCs cultured with HCoV-229E spike peptides, collected before COVID-19 vaccination. V usage is TRBV5-4 and J usage is TRBJ2-5; no definite D call. CDR3 region: CASSFQQETQYF. In nucleotides, the CDR3 is TGTGCCAGCAGCTTCCAGCAAGAGACCCAGTACTTC.